Below, one T cell receptor (beta chain) is given with its context. No cognate antigen has been identified for it. The sample holds no much larger clone one base away, and base qualities are not on file. The record originates from a study of cytomegalovirus exposure and HLA in healthy donors (dated by TCRdb to 2015 to 2018). Regarding the complete study: According to a later analysis, one platform produced both the 110 or so validation repertoires and the approximately 670 repertoires of the first cohort. The study aimed to test whether cataloging public T cell receptors could reveal signatures of past pathogen exposure. To predict cytomegalovirus infection status, the study brought together high-throughput TCR immunosequencing, statistical association of individual TCRs with disease status, and machine learning. In addition to the first cohort of 500 to 850 subjects, a separate validation cohort of 130 or so different subjects was used. On the study overall, not on this receptor specifically: The study listed 150 to 200 TCR beta chains as associated with cytomegalovirus. Across donors, most TCR sequences were observed very rarely, whereas some public TCRs were present in many individuals. The authors suggested that the approach could potentially be extended to other disease states and immunological phenotypes. A few of the identified cytomegalovirus-associated TCR beta chains were confirmed in vitro to be specific for cytomegalovirus antigens. A later analysis found that TCRs clustered in the first cohort also tended to co-occur in the 100 to 150 validation repertoires, with 90% to 95% of cluster scores above 0. Cytomegalovirus status was reported to be diagnosed by the classifier with high specificity and sensitivity in both the original and validation cohorts. A later analysis lacked HLA typing for the validation cohort, so it scored co-occurrence in that cohort across all 110 or so repertoires.

Libraries were constructed by the immunoSEQ multiplex PCR assay. Per the original workflow: A statistical classification framework was built for diagnosing cytomegalovirus status from the catalog of TCR beta chain sequences. TCRdb holds this immuneACCESS table with in-frame rearrangements only. Some clones are missing; in checked studies, unresolved V genes explain under half, and the rest has no known cause. V, J and clone size are taken as reported in that table, and D and trimming were inferred from the DNA itself. The sample table contains around 130,000 clones; only one count was recorded for approximately 89% of them. Over 3% of the sample goes to the ten largest clones. Donors formed part of the validation cohort, which comprised about 130 subjects and was distinct from the first cohort of fewer than 750 subjects. Germline trimming amounts to 4 bases on V and 4 bases on J, with 4 as the count of junction bases outside the gene matches. The CDR3 numbers 14 residues from cysteine through phenylalanine. Only CDR3 DNA is held: 42 bases, read in frame from base 1. CDR1 and CDR2 (SEHNR, FQNEAQ) derive from the germline V gene (reference sequence).

This sequence was found in a man younger than 45 in good health and CMV-seronegative. The sample comprised PBMCs. The sequence joins TRBV7-9 to TRBJ2-3; the junction holds 8 bases that match TRBD1. The CDR3 reads CASSYQGAADTQYF. The nucleotide sequence is TGTGCCAGCAGCTACCAGGGGGCGGCAGATACGCAGTATTTT.